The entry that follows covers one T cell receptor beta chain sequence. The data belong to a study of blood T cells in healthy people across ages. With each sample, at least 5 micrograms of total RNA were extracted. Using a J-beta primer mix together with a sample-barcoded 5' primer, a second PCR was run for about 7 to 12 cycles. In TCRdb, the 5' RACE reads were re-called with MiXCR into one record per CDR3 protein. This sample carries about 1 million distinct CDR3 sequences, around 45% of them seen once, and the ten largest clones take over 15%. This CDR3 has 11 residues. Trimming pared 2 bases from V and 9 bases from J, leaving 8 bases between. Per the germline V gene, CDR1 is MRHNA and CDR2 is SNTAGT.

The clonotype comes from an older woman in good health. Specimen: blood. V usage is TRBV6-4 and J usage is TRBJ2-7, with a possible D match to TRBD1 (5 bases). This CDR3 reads CASSDQGRQYF. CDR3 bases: TGTGCCAGCAGTGACCAGGGTCGGCAGTACTTC.